Following are 4 T cell receptor beta chains from one sample sequenced in a study of shared clonotypes between healthy human individuals. CD45RO negativity and positive selection for CCR7 defined naive CD8 cells, a population that excluded terminally differentiated effector memory CD45RA+ cells. Repertoires were generated with immunoSEQ multiplex PCR, while TCRdb's copy carries only in-frame clones and drops some. The sample has around 1.9 million clones, about 92% seen once. Sequences were obtained from naive CD8+ T cells from PBMCs. These receptors were obtained from a man between 18 and 35 years old in good health. Some clones in this sample may be carry-over from other donors' samples.

The chain combines TRBV5-4 with TRBJ2-1; D is unclear. The V and J ends lost 1 base and 6 bases respectively, with 8 bases between them. Germline loops: CDR1 SGHNT, CDR2 YYREEE (reference sequence). CDR3 length: 13 amino acids. For the CDR3, the DNA is TGTGCCAGCAGCTTGAGACCGACCAATGAGCAGTTCTTC. Translating gives CASSLRPTNEQFF.

The chain carries TRBV29-1 and TRBJ2-3; 11 bases are shared with TRBD1. Germline values: CDR1 SQVTM, CDR2 ANQGSEA. The CDR3 is made up of 20 amino acids. V lost 8 bases to trimming and J lost 3 bases; unmatched junction nucleotides: 25. The CDR3 region has the DNA TGCAGCTTTATACATCTAGAGTCCCGGGACAGGGGGAGGAGGACAGATACGCAGTATTTT. Its protein product is CSFIHLESRDRGRRTDTQYF.

The chain joins TRBV29-1 to TRBJ1-1; 11 nucleotides line up with TRBD1. The trim removed 6 bases at V and 5 bases at J, leaving 8 bases unmatched. CDR1 is SQVTM, CDR2 ANQGSEA, per germline. This CDR3 is built from 14 residues. The CDR3 reads CSVGQGAEATEAFF. In nucleotides, the CDR3 is TGCAGCGTCGGACAGGGGGCGGAGGCGACTGAAGCTTTCTTT.

CDR3 bases: TGTGCCAGCAGCCATGGGGTTTTCAACACTGAAGCTTTCTTT. This sequence encodes CASSHGVFNTEAFF. The chain couples TRBV4-2 to TRBJ1-1; D is unresolved. Germline CDR1 is LGHNA and CDR2 is YNFKEQ. CDR3 length equals 14 residues. The V end was cut by 3 bases, the J end by 2 bases, with 10 bases between.